This entry features one TCR beta chain sequence. Its binding antigen is unknown. No base-level quality is on record; no much larger clone is a single base apart. This specimen comes from a study of cytomegalovirus exposure and HLA in healthy donors (dated by TCRdb to the late 2010s). For the study in its entirety: An earlier analysis of some 620 of the donors reported 276 Gb of sequence data and 100 million to 120 million unique TCR beta sequences obtained from around 170 million T cells. About 320 gigabases of sequencing data and 70 million to 85 million unique TCR sequences were included in an early release covering several hundred HLA-typed donors. Among the approximately 400 genotyped donors, approximately 81% belonged to the genetic ancestry cluster associated with self-reported Caucasian donors. The aim of the study was to test whether cataloging public T cell receptors could identify signatures of past pathogen exposure. The study used immunosequencing to profile the T cell repertoires of approximately 640 subjects and linked those repertoires to cytomegalovirus serostatus. Besides the first cohort of roughly 660 subjects, a separate validation cohort made up of 120 different subjects was used. To predict cytomegalovirus infection status, the study brought together high-throughput TCR immunosequencing, statistical association of individual TCRs with disease status, and machine learning. A later analysis re-analyzed previously published TCR beta repertoires from roughly 600 donors and added high-resolution HLA genotyping to study TCR occurrence patterns. In the later analysis, no new phenotypic data were used to find candidate immune exposures; instead, reliance was placed on TCR beta sequences and their occurrence across donors. An earlier analysis of more than 450 of the donors used high-throughput TCR beta sequencing to judge whether each TCR beta V gene segment behaved as functional or pseudogenic. Donor age, sex, ethnicity and CMV serostatus were collected together with the repertoire data. In a later genetic analysis, genome-wide SNP genotypes for 398 of the 666 donors were used, and that subset was treated as a discovery cohort. All discovery cohort repertoires had been generated on a single sequencing platform. HLA typing covered class I and class II loci at four-digit resolution. Typing coverage varied by locus: about 620-640 donors for A, B, C, DRB1 and DQB1; 522 for DQA1; over 600 for DPA1; roughly 470 for DPB1. Four or five DR-DQ haplotypes were handled as single units for association and clustering because linkage in the cohort was strong. On average, 235,054 unique TCR beta nucleotide sequences were sequenced per donor among 350 to 400 genotyped donors of the cohort, with about 17% of those sequences being non-productive. On the study overall, not on this receptor specifically: At a false discovery rate of 0.05, a later analysis linked under 20,000 TCR beta sequences to specific HLA alleles. A cluster of highly shared sequence variants was judged likely to represent a technical artifact of the sequencing pipeline. Immune exposure information for the cohort was limited to CMV serostatus. In vitro tests confirmed that three of the cytomegalovirus-associated TCR beta chains recognize cytomegalovirus antigens. Linkage disequilibrium might explain the correlated functional status among segregating V segments, but an unknown experimental factor could not be ruled out. A further reported finding was that TCR beta sequences accurately predicted the HLA-A and HLA-B alleles for most subjects in the first cohort. Because HLA typing was unavailable for some donors at each locus, only the typed subset was used in association tests. In both the original and validation cohorts, the classifier was reported to diagnose cytomegalovirus status with high specificity and sensitivity. The cohort was sequenced for TCR beta chains only, and without alpha or paired-chain data the features that could be detected were limited. In a later analysis, HLA-associated TCR beta chains were found to be more clonally expanded and to have lower generation probabilities than equally common non-associated chains. According to the authors, the approach could potentially be generalized to other disease states and immunological phenotypes. The study listed 164 TCR beta chains as associated with cytomegalovirus. Broadly in line with IMGT annotations, most TCR beta V segments showed up in productive rearrangements about 87% or about 30% of the time in an earlier analysis of around 600 of the donors. A later analysis found that most CMV-associated TCR beta chains appeared HLA-restricted, with HLA associations seemingly driven largely by CMV exposure. According to a later analysis, TCR association rates differed among HLA loci, with DRB1 alleles showing the most associated TCRs and HLA-C alleles showing the fewest. Roughly uniform sequencing depth across donors was assumed in presence/absence analyses, although this assumption may not hold. Most TCR sequences were seen in very few donors, while some public TCRs were found in many individuals. According to a later analysis, parvovirus B19, influenza, CMV and Epstein-Barr virus appeared linked to several top co-occurrence clusters. Because counts were too low, 15 to 20 rarely observed V segments, including chromosome 9 orphons, were excluded from the earlier analysis of 500 to 700 of the donors. A later genetic analysis associated a missense DCLRE1C variant with V-gene and J-gene trimming of TCR beta chains, and an independent cohort replicated the association. The 87-base-pair reads could not distinguish some IMGT-functional V segments, including TRBV6-2 and TRBV6-3, so those segments were excluded. Strong co-occurrence of HLA alleles, especially DR and DQ, made assigning TCR associations to individual alleles difficult. In a later genetic analysis, fewer N-insertions in productive TCRs were reported among donors in an Asian-associated ancestry cluster than the 666-donor mean.

Counted from cysteine to phenylalanine, this CDR3 has 12 amino acids. This entry keeps only the CDR3 DNA: 36 bases, framed from base 1. Trimming takes 2 bases from V and 10 bases from J, and the germline ends sit 9 bases apart. Via the germline V gene, CDR1 is ENHRY and CDR2 SYGVKD. The cohort comprised 710 or so healthy bone marrow donors. At the time of sampling, every cohort member was nominally healthy, though immune exposures that went unrecorded were likely present. Of the 650 to 700 cohort members, 250 to 300 had positive CMV serostatus and 350 to 450 had negative CMV serostatus, and CMV serostatus was not recorded for the donor. A peripheral blood sample was provided by each donor, and peripheral blood mononuclear cells were used for TCR beta sequencing. The Qiagen DNeasy Blood Extraction Kit was used to extract genomic DNA from the blood cell samples. Library method: the immunoSEQ multiplex PCR assay. For the multiplex PCR, a mixture combining 60 forward primers for TCR Vbeta segments and 13 reverse primers for TCR Jbeta segments was used. The CDR3 region of rearranged TCR beta genes was amplified from genomic DNA with a multiplex PCR assay. The Illumina HiSeq System was used to sequence the amplified TCR beta libraries as 87-base-pair reads. Under the source paper's analysis protocol: In a later analysis, tens of millions of unique TCR beta chains were counted across the 650 to 750 repertoires, and around 10 million of these chains were shared by at least two donors. To remove PCR and sequencing errors, raw reads were error-corrected and collapsed into unique sequences using a nearest-neighbor algorithm that merged closely related sequences. Alignment of CDR3 sequences to IMGT reference sequences was used to assign V, D and J gene segments. For a sequence to be retained, a match of at least six nucleotides to both a V gene segment and a J gene segment was required. Rearrangements were called productive when the CDR3 lacked stop codons and stayed in frame with V and J; all others were non-productive. CDR3 was defined according to IMGT convention as the region running from the second conserved V-encoded cysteine to the conserved J-encoded phenylalanine. The earlier analysis of roughly 590 of the donors excluded sequences that lacked an unambiguous match to a single V gene segment. An earlier analysis of several hundred of the donors called V segments functional above 56.7% productive rearrangements and segregating when the between-donor standard deviation exceeded 5%. To diagnose cytomegalovirus status from the catalog of TCR beta chain sequences, a statistical classification framework was built. In a later analysis, TCR nucleotide sequences were compared against IMGT/GENE-DB human TR gene sequences so that V and J genes could be assigned. Using the TCRdist pipeline, a later analysis assigned CDR3 sequences along with most-parsimonious VDJ recombination scenarios. A later analysis defined each TCR beta chain by its CDR3 amino acid sequence plus V-gene family, and excluded reads lacking a unique V-gene family. In a later analysis, around 650 highly shared, low-generation-probability nucleotide sequences were removed to address suspected cross-contamination and a sequencing artifact. In a later analysis, a clonal expansion index for each public chain was calculated from normalized within-repertoire ranks of inferred template counts. In a later analysis, generation probabilities were computed using a VDJ recombination model fitted to out-of-frame rearrangements, and the results were checked against IGoR. A later analysis scored TCR-TCR, TCR-HLA and TCR-CMV co-occurrence with hypergeometric tests, applying a repertoire-size bias correction to TCR pairs. False discovery rates were estimated in a later analysis by permuting HLA or CMV assignments 20 times. In a later analysis, co-occurring TCRs were grouped using DBSCAN, with TCRdist sequence similarity added in when clustering inside HLA-allele-positive subsets. For co-occurrence clustering, repertoires with fewer than 30,000 or more than 120,000 public chains were excluded, along with a handful of repertoires with anomalous nucleotide sharing. Sourced from immuneACCESS, this table was stored by TCRdb with only in-frame sequences that have V and J called. A share of the clones is absent; for the studies checked, an unresolved V gene accounts for under half, and the remainder has no known explanation. Clonal size and the V and J genes are those of that table, whereas D and trimming came from the DNA. The sample table lists 200,000 to 250,000 clones, about 83% of them with a count of one. The ten largest clones capture roughly 1.3% of the sample.

The chain employs TRBV10-3 and TRBJ2-1; the D gene remains uncertain. The receptor was derived from a human donor in good health. Source material: PBMCs. The CDR3 loop reads CAISEGAGEQFF. The nucleotide sequence is TGTGCCATCAGTGAGGGAGCTGGGGAGCAGTTCTTC.